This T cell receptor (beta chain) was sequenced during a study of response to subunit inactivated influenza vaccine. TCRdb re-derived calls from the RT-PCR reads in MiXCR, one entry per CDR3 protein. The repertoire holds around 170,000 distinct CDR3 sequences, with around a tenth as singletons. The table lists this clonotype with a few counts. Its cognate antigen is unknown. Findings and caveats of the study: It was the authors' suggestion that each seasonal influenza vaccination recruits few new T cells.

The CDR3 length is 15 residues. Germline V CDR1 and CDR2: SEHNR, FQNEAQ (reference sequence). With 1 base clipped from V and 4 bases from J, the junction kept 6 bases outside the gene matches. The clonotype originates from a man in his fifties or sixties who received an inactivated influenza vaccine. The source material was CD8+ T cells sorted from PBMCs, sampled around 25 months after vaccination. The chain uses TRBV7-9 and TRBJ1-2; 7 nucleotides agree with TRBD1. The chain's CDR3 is CASSLGDSNLYGYTF. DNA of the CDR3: TGTGCCAGCAGCTTAGGGGACAGCAACCTCTATGGCTACACCTTC.